The entry below describes one T cell receptor (beta chain). Its antigen is not identified. Each cDNA held unique molecular identifiers, and template switching gave it a universal primer site. Each CDR3 protein gets one entry after TCRdb re-called the 5' RACE reads with MiXCR. The sample consists of about 470,000 distinct CDR3 sequences, roughly a quarter of them appearing once. The entry originates in a study of identical twins. General observations from the study: The study reached conclusions through statistical analysis that was cross-sectional, not following the same donors. Out-of-frame TCR alpha sharing in monozygotic twins exceeded recombination model predictions.

The data were also submitted as part of a second study, on T cells expressing NK-cell markers. As that study records: Whether expanded NKG2C-expressing T cell clones recognize HCMV is unknown.

Source material: CD4+ T cells sorted from blood. This TCR came from a woman younger than 30 in good health.

The CDR3 DNA follows: TGTGCCAGCAGCTCCTGGACGACCGGGGCCAACGTCCTGACTTTC. This encodes CASSSWTTGANVLTF. V is TRBV7-9 and J is TRBJ2-6, with unresolved D. V lost 4 bases, J lost 4 bases, and 11 bases lay in between. The CDR3 extends over 15 amino acids. Per the germline V gene, CDR1 is SEHNR and CDR2 is FQNEAQ (reference sequence).